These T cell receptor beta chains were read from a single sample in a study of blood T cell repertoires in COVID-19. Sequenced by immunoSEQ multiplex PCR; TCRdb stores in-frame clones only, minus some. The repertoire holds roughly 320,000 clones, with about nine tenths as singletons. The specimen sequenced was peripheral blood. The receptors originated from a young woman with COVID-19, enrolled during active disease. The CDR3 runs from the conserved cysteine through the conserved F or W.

CDR3: CASSEQEGGYGYTF
length: 14
J: TRBJ1-2
V: TRBV2

CDR3: CASSLSGRETGELFF
length: 15
J: TRBJ2-2
V: TRBV5-1

CDR3: CASSYPKQGGSGELFF
length: 16
J: TRBJ2-2
V: TRBV6-5

CDR3: CASSRDGGASLDTGELFF
length: 18
J: TRBJ2-2
V: TRBV18

CDR3: CASSRGTQFYSNQPQHF
length: 17
J: TRBJ1-5
V: TRBV2

CDR3: CASTPTASSYNSPLHF
length: 16
J: TRBJ1-6
V: TRBV19

CDR3: CSASRENTEAFF
length: 12
J: TRBJ1-1
V: TRBV20-1

CDR3: CASEAVSGALANTGELFF
length: 18
J: TRBJ2-2
V: TRBV3-1/TRBV3-2

CDR3: CAWKTGGAYGYTF
length: 13
J: TRBJ1-2
V: TRBV30

CDR3: CASSQGQGLRQPQHF
length: 15
J: TRBJ1-5
V: TRBV3-1/TRBV3-2

CDR3: CASSVGLAGGFADTQYF
length: 17
J: TRBJ2-3
V: TRBV9

CDR3: CSVEASGNTEAFF
length: 13
J: TRBJ1-1
V: TRBV29-1

CDR3: CASSYGVGGQPQHF
length: 14
J: TRBJ1-5
V: TRBV5-6

CDR3: CASSGDSYEQYF
length: 12
J: TRBJ2-7
V: TRBV18

CDR3: CASSYYSSDLNTEAFF
length: 16
J: TRBJ1-1
V: TRBV6-5

CDR3: CARTTGYLSEQYF
length: 13
J: TRBJ2-7
V: TRBV30

CDR3: CASSSQDRFSYNEQFF
length: 16
J: TRBJ2-1
V: TRBV7-3

CDR3: CATSNIAGDGYTF
length: 13
J: TRBJ1-2
V: TRBV15

CDR3: CASSFRNYRTDTQYF
length: 15
J: TRBJ2-3
V: TRBV11-2

CDR3: CARPAGARPTEAFF
length: 14
J: TRBJ1-1
V: TRBV21-1

CDR3: CASSYRGDSPLHF
length: 13
J: TRBJ1-6
V: TRBV6-5

CDR3: CASSTGTGNQPQHF
length: 14
J: TRBJ1-5
V: TRBV27

CDR3: CSVLGRRENTEAFF
length: 14
J: TRBJ1-1
V: TRBV29-1

CDR3: CASSKRGQGPHQPQHF
length: 16
J: TRBJ1-5
V: TRBV6-2/TRBV6-3

CDR3: CASSLGAAAGSTEAFF
length: 16
J: TRBJ1-1
V: TRBV4-3

CDR3: CASSVEAGGAAFF
length: 13
J: TRBJ1-1
V: TRBV9

CDR3: CASSLANSRGQGNEQFF
length: 17
J: TRBJ2-1
V: TRBV5-1

CDR3: CASGGALGELFF
length: 12
J: TRBJ2-2
V: TRBV28

CDR3: CASSLRTGLNTEAFF
length: 15
J: TRBJ1-1
V: TRBV5-1

CDR3: CASSLAQKGEAFF
length: 13
J: TRBJ1-1
V: TRBV12-3/TRBV12-4

CDR3: CAWSDYPFGEQYF
length: 13
J: TRBJ2-7
V: TRBV30

CDR3: CASSQAQGRADTQYF
length: 15
J: TRBJ2-3
V: TRBV6-5

CDR3: CATSRSRQGHYGYTF
length: 15
J: TRBJ1-2
V: TRBV15